The 8 T cell receptor beta chains below come from one sample, sequenced in a study of graft-versus-host responses after intestinal transplantation. No antigens are known for them. Repertoires were generated with immunoSEQ multiplex PCR, while TCRdb's copy carries only in-frame clones and drops some. This table has roughly 92,000 clones, roughly nine tenths appearing once. The sequencing used unstimulated CD4+ T cells sorted from spleen or lymph node cells, collected before intestinal transplant. These receptor sequences come from a human donor who received an intestinal transplant.

The table lists this clone with a count of one. The chain combines TRBV7-9 with TRBJ1-6; D is perhaps TRBD1 (5 bases). The CDR3 is 15 amino acids. Trimming left V 2 bases short and J 7 bases short, with 12 bases between. CDR1 is SEHNR and CDR2 is FQNEAQ in the germline V gene (reference sequence). CDR3 nucleotides: TGTGCCAGCAGCTTAAGGACACCAGGGAATTCACCCCTCCACTTT. It translates to CASSLRTPGNSPLHF.

V gene TRBV7-3 combines with J gene TRBJ2-3, with TRBD2 matching over 8 bases. There are 15 residues in the CDR3. Losses at the gene ends were 5 bases for V and 2 bases for J; bases not matched to a gene: 6. Germline V gene lookup returns CDR1 SGHTA and CDR2 FQGTGA. The CDR3 region is CASSPRGGNTDTQYF. Here the CDR3 DNA reads TGTGCCAGCAGCCCACGGGGGGGGAACACAGATACGCAGTATTTT.

V is TRBV11-2 and J is TRBJ2-3, with 12 bases that match TRBD2. Germline CDR1 reads SGHAT; CDR2 reads FQNNGV. This CDR3 has 16 amino acids. V lost 5 bases to trimming and J lost 3 bases; unmatched junction nucleotides: 6. Written as DNA, the CDR3 is TGTGCCAGCAGCATTCTAGCGGGGGGGCAGACAGATACGCAGTATTTT. Translation: CASSILAGGQTDTQYF.

The chain carries TRBV7-9 and TRBJ1-1; a possible D gene is TRBD1 (6 bases). This CDR3 spans 17 amino acids. Germline CDR1 is SEHNR and CDR2 is FQNEAQ (reference sequence). Trimming stripped 5 bases from V and 1 base from J, with 20 bases between. In DNA form, the CDR3 reads TGTGCCAGCAGCCCATACCCTGGACAGACCACGAACACTGAAGCTTTCTTT. Residues: CASSPYPGQTTNTEAFF.

The chain links TRBV11-2 to TRBJ1-2, with D tentatively TRBD1 (6 bases). The V gene's germline CDR1 is SGHAT and CDR2 FQNNGV. The ends were cut back, 0 bases at V and 5 bases at J, with 7 bases in the middle. The CDR3 is 13 amino acids. The CDR3 is CASSLEGGYGYTF. CDR3 nucleotide sequence: TGTGCCAGCAGCTTAGAAGGGGGTTATGGCTACACCTTC.

The chain uses TRBV5-4 and TRBJ2-3; D remains ambiguous. The length of the CDR3 is 14 residues. The germline V gene has CDR1 SGHNT and CDR2 YYREEE (reference sequence). The V and J ends lost 2 bases and 2 bases respectively, with 9 bases between them. The CDR3: CASSFRQITDTQYF. DNA of the CDR3: TGTGCCAGCAGCTTTCGTCAGATCACAGATACGCAGTATTTT. The full variable domain, with the rest looked up from reference TRBV5-4 and TRBJ2-3, is ETGVTQSPTHLIKTRGQQVTLRCSSQSGHNTVSWYQQALGQGPQFIFQYYREEENGRGNFPPRFSGLQFPNYSSELNVNALELDDSALYLCASSFRQITDTQYFGPGTRLTVL.

The chain couples TRBV7-9 to TRBJ1-2; possibly TRBD1 for D (5 bases). Trimming shortened V by 1 base and J by 8 bases, and 11 bases separated the two germline ends. The CDR3 length is 13 residues. Germline values: CDR1 SEHNR, CDR2 FQNEAQ (reference sequence). The CDR3 DNA sequence: TGTGCCAGCAGCTTAGGTGGGGGAGGAGGCTACACCTTC. Its translation: CASSLGGGGGYTF.

The chain uses TRBV19 and TRBJ2-2, with D tentatively TRBD2 (7 bases). The V end lost 3 bases, the J end lost 4 bases, and 12 bases lay between the germline ends. Looked up from germline, CDR1 is LNHDA and CDR2 is SQIVND (reference sequence). This CDR3 is 15 amino acids long. The CDR3 nucleotides are TGTGCCAGTAGTATTCAGAGGGGGGGCACCGGGGAGCTGTTTTTT. Its translation is CASSIQRGGTGELFF.